This TCR beta chain originates from a study of CD8 T cells in ankylosing spondylitis. Study findings and constraints: A TCR beta motif of 7 to 9 highly homologous variants seemed to mark ankylosing spondylitis blood. Significant enrichment of disease-linked clones was reported in matched ankylosing spondylitis synovial fluid.

Using quantitative 5'-RACE with molecular barcodes, the authors made TCR beta libraries. TCRdb ran MiXCR on the 5' RACE reads and lists one entry per CDR3 protein. The sample contains roughly 240,000 distinct CDR3 sequences, approximately 30% of which appear only once. In the case of this clonotype: Antigen specificity is unknown.

The material sequenced was blood, either unsorted or a sorted T cell fraction (not recorded which). This sequence originates from a male donor with ankylosing spondylitis or in good health (not recorded which).

DNA for the CDR3: TGTGCCAGCAGCTTACTGGGACCTTCCTACGAGCAGTACTTC. Translated, it gives CASSLLGPSYEQYF. The chain recombines TRBV7-2 with TRBJ2-7; D may match TRBD1 or TRBD2 (5 bases each). V shed 2 bases and J shed 1 base, with 9 bases lying between them. Germline values: CDR1 SGHTA, CDR2 FQGNSA. CDR3 length: 14 amino acids.